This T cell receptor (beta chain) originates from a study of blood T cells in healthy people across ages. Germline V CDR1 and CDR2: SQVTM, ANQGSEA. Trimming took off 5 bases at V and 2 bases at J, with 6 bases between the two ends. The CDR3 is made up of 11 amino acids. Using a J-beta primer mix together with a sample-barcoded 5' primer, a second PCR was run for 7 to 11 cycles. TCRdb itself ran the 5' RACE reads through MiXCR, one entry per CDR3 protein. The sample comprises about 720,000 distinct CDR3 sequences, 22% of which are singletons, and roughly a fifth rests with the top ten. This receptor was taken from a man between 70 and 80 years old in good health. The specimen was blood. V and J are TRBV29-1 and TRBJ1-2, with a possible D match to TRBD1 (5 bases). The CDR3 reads CSVSGNYGYTF. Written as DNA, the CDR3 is TGCAGCGTTTCAGGGAACTATGGCTACACCTTC.